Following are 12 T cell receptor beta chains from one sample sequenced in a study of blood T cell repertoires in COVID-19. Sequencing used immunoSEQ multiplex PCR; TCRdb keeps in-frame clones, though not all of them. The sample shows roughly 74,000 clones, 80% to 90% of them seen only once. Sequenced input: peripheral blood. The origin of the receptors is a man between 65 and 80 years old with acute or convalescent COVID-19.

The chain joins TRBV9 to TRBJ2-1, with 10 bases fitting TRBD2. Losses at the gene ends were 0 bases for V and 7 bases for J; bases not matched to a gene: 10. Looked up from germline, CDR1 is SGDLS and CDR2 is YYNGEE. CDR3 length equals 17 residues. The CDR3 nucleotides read TGTGCCAGCAGCGTAGCTTCCGGCTCTAGCGGGGGAAATGAGCAGTTCTTC. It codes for CASSVASGSSGGNEQFF.

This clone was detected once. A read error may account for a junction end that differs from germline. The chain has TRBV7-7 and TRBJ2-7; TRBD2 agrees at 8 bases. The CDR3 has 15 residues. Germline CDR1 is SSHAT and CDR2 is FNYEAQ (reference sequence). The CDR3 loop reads CASSLRAGGPYEQYF. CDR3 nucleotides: TGTGCTAGCAGCTTACGCGCGGGAGGCCCCTACGAGCAGTACTTC. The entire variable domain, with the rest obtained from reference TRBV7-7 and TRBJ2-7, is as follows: GAGVSQSPRYKVTKRGQDVTLRCDPISSHATLYWYQQALGQGPEFLTYFNYEAQPDKSGLPSDRFSAERPEGSISTLTIQRTEQRDSAMYRCASSLRAGGPYEQYFGPGTRLTVT.

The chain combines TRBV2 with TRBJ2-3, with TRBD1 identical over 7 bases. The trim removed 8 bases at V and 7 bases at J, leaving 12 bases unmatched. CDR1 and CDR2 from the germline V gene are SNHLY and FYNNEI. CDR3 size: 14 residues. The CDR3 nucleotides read TGTGCCAGCTCGAGGGAGCAGGGGGTAAATACGCAGTATTTT. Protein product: CASSREQGVNTQYF.

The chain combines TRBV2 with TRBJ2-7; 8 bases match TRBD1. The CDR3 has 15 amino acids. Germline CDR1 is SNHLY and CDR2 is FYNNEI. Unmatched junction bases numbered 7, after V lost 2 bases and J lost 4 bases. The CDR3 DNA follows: TGTGCCAGCAGTGAAAGGAACAGGGGGTTGTACGAGCAGTACTTC. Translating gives CASSERNRGLYEQYF.

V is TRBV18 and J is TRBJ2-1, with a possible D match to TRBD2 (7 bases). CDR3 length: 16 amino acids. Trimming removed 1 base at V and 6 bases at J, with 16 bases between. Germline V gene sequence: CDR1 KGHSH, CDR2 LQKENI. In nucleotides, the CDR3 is TGTGCCAGCTCACCACTGGGACTAACGGGGGCCAATGAGCAGTTCTTC. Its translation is CASSPLGLTGANEQFF.

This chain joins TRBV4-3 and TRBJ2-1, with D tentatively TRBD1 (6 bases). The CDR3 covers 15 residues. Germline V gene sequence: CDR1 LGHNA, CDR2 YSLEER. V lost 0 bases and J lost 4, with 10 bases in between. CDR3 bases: TGCGCCAGCAGCCAAGATGGGGGACAATACAATGAGCAGTTCTTC. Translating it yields CASSQDGGQYNEQFF.

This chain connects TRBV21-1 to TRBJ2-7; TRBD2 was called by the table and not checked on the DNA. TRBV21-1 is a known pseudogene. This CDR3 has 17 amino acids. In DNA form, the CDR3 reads TGTGCCAGCAGCGAGACTTGGACTAGCGGGAGGGCCTACGAGCAGTACTTC. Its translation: CASSETWTSGRAYEQYF.

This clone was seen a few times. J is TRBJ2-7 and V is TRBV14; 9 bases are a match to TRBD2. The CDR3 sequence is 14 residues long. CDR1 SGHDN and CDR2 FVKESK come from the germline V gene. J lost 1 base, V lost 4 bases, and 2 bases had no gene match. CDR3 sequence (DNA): TGTGCCAGCAGCCGTCTAGCGGGGTCCTACGAGCAGTACTTC. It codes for CASSRLAGSYEQYF.

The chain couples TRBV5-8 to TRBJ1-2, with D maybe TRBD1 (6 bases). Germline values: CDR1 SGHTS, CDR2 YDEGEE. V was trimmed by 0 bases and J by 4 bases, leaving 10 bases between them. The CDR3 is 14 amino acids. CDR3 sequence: CASSLGGQRYGYTF. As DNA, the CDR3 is TGTGCCAGCAGCTTGGGAGGACAGCGCTATGGCTACACCTTC.

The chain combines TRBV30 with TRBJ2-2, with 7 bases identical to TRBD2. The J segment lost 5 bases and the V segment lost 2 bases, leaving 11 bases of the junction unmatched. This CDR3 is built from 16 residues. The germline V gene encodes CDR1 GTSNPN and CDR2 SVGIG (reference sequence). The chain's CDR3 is CAWSPLQWRGTGELFF. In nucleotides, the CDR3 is TGTGCCTGGAGTCCCCTACAGTGGCGGGGGACCGGGGAGCTGTTTTTT.

The CDR3 is CASNGLAGNTGELFF. For the CDR3, the DNA is TGTGCCAGCAACGGACTAGCGGGGAACACCGGGGAGCTGTTTTTT. V and J are TRBV9 and TRBJ2-2; TRBD2 matches 11 bases. V lost 6 bases and J lost 1; bases outside the gene matches: 2. Germline V gene lookup returns CDR1 SGDLS and CDR2 YYNGEE. The CDR3 contains 15 residues. The full variable domain, rest sourced from reference TRBV9 and TRBJ2-2, is DSGVTQTPKHLITATGQRVTLRCSPRSGDLSVYWYQQSLDQGLQFLIQYYNGEERAKGNILERFSAQQFPDLHSELNLSSLELGDSALYFCASNGLAGNTGELFFGEGSRLTVL.

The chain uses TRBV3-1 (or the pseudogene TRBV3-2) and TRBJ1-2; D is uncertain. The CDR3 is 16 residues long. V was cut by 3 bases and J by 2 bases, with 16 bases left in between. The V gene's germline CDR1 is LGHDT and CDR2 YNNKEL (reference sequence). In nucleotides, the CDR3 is TGTGCCAGCAGCCAGCCCCGCTATGCGGGGAACTATGGCTACACCTTC. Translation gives CASSQPRYAGNYGYTF.